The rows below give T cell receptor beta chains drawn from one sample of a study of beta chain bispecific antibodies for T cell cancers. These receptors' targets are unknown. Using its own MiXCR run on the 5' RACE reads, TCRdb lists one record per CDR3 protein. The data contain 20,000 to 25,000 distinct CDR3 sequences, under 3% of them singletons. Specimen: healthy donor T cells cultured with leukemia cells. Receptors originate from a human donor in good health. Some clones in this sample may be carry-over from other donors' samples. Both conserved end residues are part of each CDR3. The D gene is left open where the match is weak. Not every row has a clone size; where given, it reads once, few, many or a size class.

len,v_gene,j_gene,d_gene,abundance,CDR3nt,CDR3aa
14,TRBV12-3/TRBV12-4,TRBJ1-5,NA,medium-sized,TGTGCCAGCAGTCAGCAAGGGGGCAATCAGCCCCAGCATTTT,CASSQQGGNQPQHF
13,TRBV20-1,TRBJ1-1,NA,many,TGCAGTGCTAGAGATCTTGGGGGAACTGAAGCTTTCTTT,CSARDLGGTEAFF
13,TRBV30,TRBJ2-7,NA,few,TGTGCCTGGAGTGTACTCGGGGGGCGCGAGCAGTACTTC,CAWSVLGGREQYF
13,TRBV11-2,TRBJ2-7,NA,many,TGTGCCAGCAGCTTAGAATTGGGCTACGAGCAGTACTTC,CASSLELGYEQYF
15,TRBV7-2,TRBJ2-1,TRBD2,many,TGTGCCAGCAGCCCCGTTCTAGCGGGGGACAATGAGCAGTTCTTC,CASSPVLAGDNEQFF
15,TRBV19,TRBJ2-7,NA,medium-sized,TGTGCCAGTAGTATTGAGGTGTTGGGCTCCTACGAGCAGTACTTC,CASSIEVLGSYEQYF
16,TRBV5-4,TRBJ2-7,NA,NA,TGTGCCAGCAGCTTAGGTGCGTTCGGGGAGGCCTACGAGCAGTACTTC,CASSLGAFGEAYEQYF
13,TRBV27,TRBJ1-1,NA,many,TGTGCCAGCATGCTTACAGGGTTCCCTAGAGCTTTCTTT,CASMLTGFPRAFF
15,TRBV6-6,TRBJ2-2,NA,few,TGTGCCAGCAGTTACTCTACAGGGTACGCCGGGGAGCTGTTTTTT,CASSYSTGYAGELFF
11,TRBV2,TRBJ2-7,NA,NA,TGTGCCAGCAGGGCCATATACGAGCAGTACTTC,CASRAIYEQYF
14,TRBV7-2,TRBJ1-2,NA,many,TGTGCCAGCAGCTCCCGGGGCGCTAACTATGGCTACACCTTC,CASSSRGANYGYTF
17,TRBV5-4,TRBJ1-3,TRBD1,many,TGTGCCAGCAGCTCTCCGGGACAGGGCATCTCTGGAAACACCATATATTTT,CASSSPGQGISGNTIYF
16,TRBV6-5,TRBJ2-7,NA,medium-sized,TGTGCCAGCAGTTACTCGTGGGCTAGTCATACCTACGAGCAGTACTTC,CASSYSWASHTYEQYF
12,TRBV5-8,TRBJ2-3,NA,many,TGTGCCAGCAGCCACAGGACAGATACGCAGTATTTT,CASSHRTDTQYF
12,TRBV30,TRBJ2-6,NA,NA,TGTGCCGCCCAATCTGGGGCCAACGTCCTGACTTTC,CAAQSGANVLTF
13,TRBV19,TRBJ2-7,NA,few,TGTGCCAGTAGGGATCCGGGGGCCTACGAGCAGTACTTC,CASRDPGAYEQYF
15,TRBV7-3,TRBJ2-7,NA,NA,TGTGCCAGCAGCTTAAGGCCAGGAGGCTCCTACGAGCAGTACTTC,CASSLRPGGSYEQYF
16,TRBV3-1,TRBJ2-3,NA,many,TGTGCCAGCAGCCAAGAAGTTGGGACTTGGAGAGATACGCAGTATTTT,CASSQEVGTWRDTQYF
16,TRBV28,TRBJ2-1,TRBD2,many,TGTGCCAGCAGCCACGAACGACTAGCGGGGGACAATGAGCAGTTCTTC,CASSHERLAGDNEQFF